This TCR beta chain originates from a study of cytomegalovirus exposure and HLA in healthy donors. Findings of the study overall: Versus the approximately 700-donor mean, an Asian-associated ancestry cluster reportedly showed fewer N-insertions in a later analysis.

The CDR3 has 16 residues. V was clipped by 4 bases and J by 1 base, with 17 bases between them. CDR1 and CDR2 from the germline V gene are SGDLS and YYNGEE. Turning to this clone: Its antigen is not known.

Whereas donors were nominally healthy upon sampling, unrecorded immune exposures were probable. The primer mix had 60 Vbeta and 13 Jbeta primers. Measured with immunoSEQ multiplex PCR; TCRdb has only the in-frame clones, and not every one. Of roughly 120,000 clones listed, 75% are singletons. This sequence was found in a woman aged 18-29 years in good health and CMV-seronegative. The chain recombines TRBV9 with TRBJ1-1; D is undetermined. The material sequenced was PBMCs. The CDR3 coding sequence is TGTGCCAGCAGCTCTCGTTCTGGAGGCGGGAACACTGAAGCTTTCTTT. Protein: CASSSRSGGGNTEAFF.